One T cell receptor (beta chain) is described in this entry. Its antigen is undetermined. These data are taken from a study of cytomegalovirus exposure and HLA in healthy donors. V shed 1 base, J shed 4 bases, and the junction held 5 bases outside the gene matches. Per the germline V gene, CDR1 is SGHNT and CDR2 is YENEEA. This CDR3 region has 15 residues. Study results and limitations: Through in vitro validation, a few CMV-associated chains were shown to be specific for CMV antigens.

Use of 60 Vbeta and 13 Jbeta primers characterized the PCR. Assay: immunoSEQ multiplex PCR; the TCRdb copy retains only in-frame clones and omits some. The sample holds more than 80,000 clones, more than 65% seen once. The rearrangement uses TRBV11-3 and TRBJ1-2; 8 positions match TRBD1. This TCR was sampled from a boy aged 5-17 years in good health and CMV-seronegative. Sequenced sample: PBMCs. CDR3 region: CASSLAGQGGYGYTF. Written as DNA, the CDR3 is TGTGCCAGCAGCTTAGCCGGACAGGGCGGCTATGGCTACACCTTC.